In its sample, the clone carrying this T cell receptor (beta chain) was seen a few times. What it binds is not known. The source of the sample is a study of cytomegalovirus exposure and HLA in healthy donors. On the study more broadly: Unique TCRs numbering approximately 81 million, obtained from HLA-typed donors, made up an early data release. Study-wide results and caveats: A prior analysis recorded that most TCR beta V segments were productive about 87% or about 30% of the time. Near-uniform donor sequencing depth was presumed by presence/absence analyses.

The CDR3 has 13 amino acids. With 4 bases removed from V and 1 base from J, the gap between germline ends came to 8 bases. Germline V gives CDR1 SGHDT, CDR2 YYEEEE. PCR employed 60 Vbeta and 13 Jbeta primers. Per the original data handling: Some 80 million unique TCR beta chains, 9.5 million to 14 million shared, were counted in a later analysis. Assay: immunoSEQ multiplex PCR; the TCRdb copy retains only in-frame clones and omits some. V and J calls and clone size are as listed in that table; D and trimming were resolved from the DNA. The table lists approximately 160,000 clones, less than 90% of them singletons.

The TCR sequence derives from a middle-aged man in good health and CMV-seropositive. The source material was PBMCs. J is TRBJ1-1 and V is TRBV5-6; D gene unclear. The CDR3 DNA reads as TGTGCCAGCAGCCGGAGGGCGAACACTGAAGCTTTCTTT. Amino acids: CASSRRANTEAFF.